Shown below are 5 T cell receptor beta chains from a single sample sequenced in a study of cytomegalovirus exposure and HLA in healthy donors. Vbeta (60) and Jbeta (13) primers were used in the PCR. Clones were sequenced by immunoSEQ multiplex PCR, and TCRdb holds only the in-frame ones, with some missing. Counted here are about 210,000 clones, around 88% occurring once; the ten biggest clones make up over 1.5%. Material for sequencing was PBMCs. The source is a man aged 40-49 years in good health and CMV-seropositive.

The chain combines TRBV5-6 with TRBJ2-1, with 7 nucleotides matching TRBD2. With V trimmed by 1 base and J by 0 bases, 4 bases remained unmatched. Germline V gives CDR1 SGHDT, CDR2 YYEEEE. The CDR3 has 16 residues. Here the CDR3 DNA reads TGTGCCAGCAGCTTGAGCGGGGCCTACTCCTACAATGAGCAGTTCTTC. Amino acids: CASSLSGAYSYNEQFF.

The V and J genes are TRBV7-9 and TRBJ2-7, with D perhaps matching TRBD1 (6 bases). V was pared by 5 bases and J by 2 bases, with 16 bases between. This CDR3 is built from 15 residues. Per the germline V gene, CDR1 is SEHNR and CDR2 is FQNEAQ (reference sequence). Here the CDR3 reads CASSLGTYQAYEQYF. The CDR3 bases are TGTGCCAGCAGCCTGGGGACATACCAGGCCTACGAGCAGTACTTC. The full variable domain, with the rest looked up from reference TRBV7-9 and TRBJ2-7, is DTGVSQNPRHKITKRGQNVTFRCDPISEHNRLYWYRQTLGQGPEFLTYFQNEAQLEKSRLLSDRFSAERPKGSFSTLEIQRTEQGDSAMYLCASSLGTYQAYEQYFGPGTRLTVT.

This chain connects TRBV7-9 to TRBJ2-7; the match to TRBD1 covers 7 bases. Germline CDR1 SEHNR, CDR2 FQNEAQ (reference sequence). The V gene end was trimmed by 5 bases and the J gene end by 4 bases; junction bases not matched to a gene: 11. This CDR3 has 15 amino acids. CDR3 DNA: TGTGCCAGCAGCACGCCTCGGGACAGAGATTACGAGCAGTACTTC. Amino acid sequence: CASSTPRDRDYEQYF.

This clone appeared a single time. CDR3 in DNA: TGTGCCAGCAGCCTCTCAGGTGGCGCAGATACGCAGTATTTT. Its translation is CASSLSGGADTQYF. J is TRBJ2-3 and V is TRBV7-3; D not certain. The CDR3 loop spans 14 amino acids. Trimming took off 5 bases at V and 4 bases at J, with 13 bases between the two ends. Germline-derived CDR1 and CDR2 are SGHTA and FQGTGA. Variable domain in full (rest from reference TRBV7-3 and TRBJ2-3): GAGVSQTPSNKVTEKGKYVELRCDPISGHTALYWYRQSLGQGPEFLIYFQGTGAADDSGLPNDRFFAVRPEGSVSTLKIQRTERGDSAVYLCASSLSGGADTQYFGPGTRLTVL.

The gene calls are TRBV7-2 and TRBJ1-1, with D perhaps matching TRBD1 (5 bases). Trimming stripped 5 bases from V and 2 bases from J, with 12 bases between. The CDR3 length is 14 residues. CDR1 and CDR2 (germline): SGHTA, FQGNSA. CDR3 residues: CASSARQRNTEAFF. The CDR3 nucleotides read TGTGCCAGCAGCGCCCGACAGAGAAACACTGAAGCTTTCTTT.